The T cell receptor beta chain described here comes from a study of somatic mutations in cytotoxic T cells in rheumatoid arthritis. General study points: The slight TRBV07 underrepresentation in rheumatoid arthritis patients received no adjustment for multiple comparisons. In the expanded CD8+ clones, the antigen targets remained unknown.

About this clone: Its antigen is not known.

Deletions cut 3 bases from V and 2 bases from J, with 13 bases between. The germline CDR1 and CDR2 sequences are WSHSY and SAAADI. The CDR3 spans 16 residues. Assay used: immunoSEQ multiplex PCR; TCRdb lists only in-frame clones, some missing. The sample yields about 20,000 clones, around 84% seen once. This clonotype was sampled from a woman aged 50 to 65 in good health. The J gene is TRBJ1-4, the V gene TRBV10-2; possible D gene TRBD1, 5 bases. Sequenced material: CD8+ T cells sorted from blood. This CDR3 reads CASSEGEAGTNEKLFF. The CDR3 nucleotides read TGCGCCAGCAGTGAAGGGGAGGCAGGGACTAATGAAAAACTGTTTTTT.